Listed here are 24 T cell receptor beta chains from one sample, sequenced in a study of CD8+CD57+ T cells in acquired aplastic anemia. CDR3 and TCR beta VDJ profiling relied on a genomic DNA template. TCRdb re-called the reads through MiXCR, storing one row per CDR3 protein. The sample includes 150,000 to 200,000 distinct CDR3 sequences, 45% to 50% of them seen just once. Sequencing input: sorted CD4+, CD8+, or CD8+CD57+ T cells (not recorded which) from PBMCs. The receptor source for this set is a human donor in good health.

The CDR3 bases are TGTGCCAGCGATCGGGAGAACACTGAAGCTTTCTTT. Translating it yields CASDRENTEAFF. The chain combines TRBV2 with TRBJ1-1; D unresolved. CDR1 SNHLY and CDR2 FYNNEI come from the germline V gene. The V end lost 8 bases, the J end lost 1 base, and 8 bases lay between the germline ends. The CDR3 is 12 amino acids.

The chain uses TRBV10-1 and TRBJ1-1; 7 nucleotides line up with TRBD1. CDR3 length equals 14 residues. Per the germline V gene, CDR1 is WNHNN and CDR2 is SYGVQD (reference sequence). After removal of 5 bases from V and 7 bases from J, the junction contained 10 bases not matched to a gene. The CDR3, as DNA: TGCGCCAGCAGTACCTCGACAGGGCAAGTTGAAGCTTTCTTT. Its translation is CASSTSTGQVEAFF.

V gene TRBV5-6 combines with J gene TRBJ1-1, with a tentative D call TRBD1 (6 bases). Germline assignment: CDR1 SGHDT and CDR2 YYEEEE. Trimming left V 3 bases short and J 6 bases short, with 15 bases between. This CDR3 is 14 amino acids long. The CDR3 protein is CASSSQGIPAEAFF. CDR3 in DNA: TGTGCCAGCAGCTCACAGGGTATTCCGGCTGAAGCTTTCTTT.

This clonotype was seen more than once but under ten times. J is TRBJ2-1 and V is TRBV30; 7 nucleotides align to TRBD2. Germline CDR1 GTSNPN, CDR2 SVGIG (reference sequence). J gave up 7 bases and V 5 bases, and 8 bases lay outside the gene matches. The CDR3 has 13 residues. The CDR3 sequence: CAWSLAVFNEQFF. DNA for the CDR3: TGTGCCTGGTCGCTAGCGGTTTTTAATGAGCAGTTCTTC.

There are a few counts of this clonotype. The chain has TRBV9 and TRBJ2-1; 11 positions match TRBD1. The CDR3 length is 17 residues. The J segment lost 0 bases and the V segment lost 0 bases, leaving 2 bases of the junction unmatched. The germline V gene has CDR1 SGDLS and CDR2 YYNGEE. The CDR3 loop reads CASSVGTGGLSYNEQFF. CDR3 DNA sequence: TGTGCCAGCAGCGTAGGGACAGGGGGCCTCTCCTACAATGAGCAGTTCTTC. The full variable domain, in which reference TRBV9 and TRBJ2-1 provide the parts outside the CDR3, is DSGVTQTPKHLITATGQRVTLRCSPRSGDLSVYWYQQSLDQGLQFLIQYYNGEERAKGNILERFSAQQFPDLHSELNLSSLELGDSALYFCASSVGTGGLSYNEQFFGPGTRLTVL.

This clonotype was counted between two and nine times. Given a much more abundant clone one base away, this may be a read error. The chain joins TRBV19 to TRBJ1-4; 8 nucleotides line up with TRBD1. The CDR3 has 15 amino acids. The germline CDR1 and CDR2 sequences are LNHDA and SQIVND (reference sequence). The CDR3 nucleotides read TGTGCCAGTAGTAACCAGGGGGCACCTAATGGAAAACTGTTTTTT. It codes for CASSNQGAPNGKLFF. The whole variable domain, filled in from reference TRBV19 and TRBJ1-4, reads DGGITQSPKYLFRKEGQNVTLSCEQNLNHDAMYWYRQDPGQGLRLIYYSQIVNDFQKGDIAEGYSVSREKKESFPLTVTSAQKNPTAFYLCASSNQGAPNGKLFFGSGTQLSVL.

The chain is built from TRBV7-8 and TRBJ2-7; 9 bases align to TRBD2. Germline values: CDR1 SGHVS, CDR2 FQNEAQ. The CDR3 length is 16 residues. With V trimmed by 2 bases and J by 0 bases, 5 bases remained unmatched. The CDR3 reads CASSLSQRGVSYEQYF. DNA for the CDR3: TGTGCCAGCAGCTTATCCCAGCGGGGGGTCTCCTACGAGCAGTACTTC.

CDR3 sequence: CATSDPGKHEQFF. The CDR3 region has the DNA TGTGCCACCAGTGATCCAGGAAAGCATGAGCAGTTCTTC. V usage is TRBV24-1 and J usage is TRBJ2-1; no clear D. Between the trimmed V and J ends, which lost 3 bases and 8 bases, there was a span of 10 bases. This CDR3 spans 13 amino acids. Germline CDR1 KGHDR, CDR2 SFDVKD.

This clonotype has only a few counts. This chain uses TRBV7-9 with TRBJ1-6; D is unresolved. The length of the CDR3 is 12 residues. CDR1 is SEHNR and CDR2 is FQNEAQ in the germline V gene (reference sequence). Trimming took off 7 bases at V and 7 bases at J, with 8 bases between the two ends. CDR3 sequence reads: CASTGWNSPLHF. As DNA, the CDR3 is TGTGCCAGCACTGGCTGGAATTCACCCCTCCACTTT.

This clonotype was recorded at least ten times. The chain carries TRBV7-9 and TRBJ2-2; 9 nucleotides match TRBD1. The CDR3 extends over 17 amino acids. Germline V gene sequence: CDR1 SEHNR, CDR2 FQNEAQ (reference sequence). Germline trimming cut 6 bases from V and 0 bases from J; bases unmatched to any gene: 8. CDR3 protein: CASRKPGQGTNTGELFF. CDR3 bases: TGTGCCAGCAGAAAACCGGGACAGGGTACGAACACCGGGGAGCTGTTTTTT.

CDR3 sequence: CASSTSRGFNQPQHF. For the CDR3, the DNA is TGTGCCAGCAGCACGAGTCGGGGATTCAATCAGCCCCAGCATTTT. This chain joins TRBV7-9 and TRBJ1-5; D is unclear. V was pared by 5 bases and J by 3 bases, with 14 bases between. The CDR3 sequence is 15 residues long. CDR1 is SEHNR, CDR2 FQNEAQ, per germline (reference sequence).

This clonotype has a count of ten or more. The chain employs TRBV5-1 and TRBJ2-1; no clear D gene. Germline CDR1 reads SGHRS; CDR2 reads YFSETQ. V was cut by 1 base and J by 5 bases, with 7 bases left in between. There are 13 residues in the CDR3. The CDR3 DNA is TGCGCCAGCAGCTTGTCGGACCACAATGAGCAGTTCTTC. This gives the protein CASSLSDHNEQFF. Full variable domain (remainder filled in from reference TRBV5-1 and TRBJ2-1): KAGVTQTPRYLIKTRGQQVTLSCSPISGHRSVSWYQQTPGQGLQFLFEYFSETQRNKGNFPGRFSGRQFSNSRSEMNVSTLELGDSALYLCASSLSDHNEQFFGPGTRLTVL.

The chain uses TRBV9 and TRBJ2-7; D assignment may be TRBD1 or TRBD2 (5 bases each). CDR1 is SGDLS, CDR2 YYNGEE, per germline. The CDR3 contains 12 residues. The V end lost 0 bases, the J end lost 5 bases, and 6 bases lay between the germline ends. CDR3 amino acids: CASSVAGHEQYF. In DNA form, the CDR3 reads TGTGCCAGCAGCGTAGCGGGACACGAGCAGTACTTC. The full variable domain, completed using reference TRBV9 and TRBJ2-7, is DSGVTQTPKHLITATGQRVTLRCSPRSGDLSVYWYQQSLDQGLQFLIQYYNGEERAKGNILERFSAQQFPDLHSELNLSSLELGDSALYFCASSVAGHEQYFGPGTRLTVT.

This clonotype has just a few counts. The chain recombines TRBV4-1 with TRBJ1-4; 9 bases are a match to TRBD1. Trimming cost V 3 bases and J 8 bases; bases outside gene matches: 10. The CDR3 extends over 16 amino acids. Germline values: CDR1 MGHRA, CDR2 YSYEKL. The CDR3 sequence is CASSQLGTGKGEKLFF. The CDR3 DNA reads TGCGCCAGCAGCCAGCTAGGGACAGGGAAAGGAGAAAAACTGTTTTTT.

Concerning this clonotype itself: A read error may produce the germline difference seen at one junction end. V and J are TRBV20-1 and TRBJ1-4; 12 bases map to TRBD1. CDR1 is DFQATT and CDR2 is SNEGSKA in the germline V gene (reference sequence). This CDR3 comprises 17 residues. DNA of the CDR3: TGCAGTGCTAGAAACTGGGACAGGGGGCTTGCGGATGAAAAACTGTTCTTT. Translation: CSARNWDRGLADEKLFF.

This clonotype was seen repeatedly, ten times or more. The J gene is TRBJ2-3, the V gene TRBV19; D possibly uses TRBD1 or TRBD2 (5 bases each). The V end lost 4 bases, the J end lost 0 bases, and 11 bases lay between the germline ends. Per germline, CDR1 LNHDA and CDR2 SQIVND (reference sequence). This CDR3 region has 15 residues. The CDR3 sequence is CASSTGRVSTDTQYF. CDR3 sequence (DNA): TGTGCCAGTAGTACGGGACGGGTTAGCACAGATACGCAGTATTTT.

This clonotype was detected ten times or more. The gene calls are TRBV20-1 and TRBJ2-7; D is possibly TRBD1 (5 bases). The CDR3 is 14 amino acids. CDR1 and CDR2 from the germline V gene are DFQATT and SNEGSKA (reference sequence). Between the trimmed V and J ends, which lost 5 bases and 1 base, there was a span of 15 bases. In DNA, the CDR3 is TGCAGTGCTGGGGCTGTGGGTTGGTCCTACGAGCAGTACTTC. This gives the protein CSAGAVGWSYEQYF.

This clonotype was seen many times. The chain combines TRBV4-1 with TRBJ2-7; tentatively, D is TRBD2 (5 bases). Germline assignment: CDR1 MGHRA and CDR2 YSYEKL. Between the trimmed V and J ends, which lost 3 bases and 0 bases, there was a span of 6 bases. CDR3 length: 13 residues. CDR3 amino acids: CASSQRDSYEQYF. CDR3 DNA: TGCGCCAGCAGCCAGAGGGACTCCTACGAGCAGTACTTC.

This clonotype came up a few times. The chain has TRBV15 and TRBJ2-7; D is unclear. CDR1 LNHNV and CDR2 YYDKDF come from the germline V gene (reference sequence). V was cut by 0 bases and J by 0 bases, with 15 bases left in between. CDR3 size: 17 residues. In DNA, the CDR3 is TGTGCCACCAGCAGAGACGATGCAGGAAAGACCTCCTACGAGCAGTACTTC. Translation gives CATSRDDAGKTSYEQYF.

This clonotype was detected many times. The V call is TRBV20-1, the J call TRBJ1-5, with D maybe TRBD1 (6 bases). The germline CDR1 and CDR2 sequences are DFQATT and SNEGSKA (reference sequence). The CDR3 runs to 14 residues. Trimming removed 3 bases at V and 0 bases at J, with 9 bases between. The CDR3 protein is CSARDSYSNQPQHF. The CDR3, as DNA: TGCAGTGCTAGGGACAGTTATAGCAATCAGCCCCAGCATTTT.

The chain combines TRBV12-5 with TRBJ1-1; D is uncertain. The CDR3 runs to 15 residues. From germline, CDR1 is LGHNT and CDR2 FRNRAP. V dropped 0 bases and J dropped 1 base, with 9 bases sitting between them. CDR3 bases: TGTGCTAGTGGTTTGGTAGTGTCAGCGAACACTGAAGCTTTCTTT. This translates into CASGLVVSANTEAFF.

There are many counts of this clonotype. V is TRBV20-1 and J is TRBJ2-5, with a tentative D call TRBD1 (5 bases). The CDR3 is made up of 15 amino acids. Germline CDR1 reads DFQATT; CDR2 reads SNEGSKA (reference sequence). V lost 3 bases and J lost 5, with 19 bases in between. The CDR3 DNA follows: TGCAGTGCTAGCAATTACCTATCAGGGTTGGAGACCCAGTACTTC. It yields the protein CSASNYLSGLETQYF.

A few counts support this clonotype. The chain joins TRBV24-1 to TRBJ2-5, with 8 bases that match TRBD1. V lost 5 bases to trimming and J lost 4 bases; unmatched junction nucleotides: 5. The germline CDR1 and CDR2 sequences are KGHDR and SFDVKD. The CDR3 extends over 14 amino acids. The CDR3 nucleotides read TGTGCCACCAGTGCTGGACAGGGACGAGAGACCCAGTACTTC. It yields the protein CATSAGQGRETQYF.

This clonotype has at least ten counts. The chain joins TRBV2 to TRBJ1-1; 11 positions agree with TRBD1. Germline CDR1 and CDR2: SNHLY and FYNNEI. After removal of 6 bases from V and 5 bases from J, the junction contained 2 bases not matched to a gene. CDR3 length: 13 amino acids. The CDR3 DNA follows: TGTGCCAGCAGGGGACAGGGGGGGACTGAAGCTTTCTTT. It codes for CASRGQGGTEAFF.